These 21 T cell receptor beta chains were all obtained from the same sample, sequenced in a study of CD8+ T cells in alopecia areata. Noted treatment: oral pan-JAK inhibitor, 5-10 mg twice daily. As the sequencing template, cDNA was produced by extracting RNA and reverse transcribing it. Sequencing used immunoSEQ multiplex PCR; TCRdb keeps in-frame clones, though not all of them. The repertoire holds approximately 180,000 clones, with about 55% as singletons. Sequenced here: CD8+ T cells sorted from blood, sampled at week 24, from a patient treated with tofacitinib. These receptors all come from a human donor with alopecia areata.

Concerning this clone itself: One end of the junction fails to match germline, which may point to a read error. The CDR3 region has the DNA TGCGCCAGCAGCTACGGGACTAGCTCCAACAATGAGCAGTTCTTC. Its translation is CASSYGTSSNNEQFF. The chain combines TRBV5-1 with TRBJ2-1, with 9 nucleotides matching TRBD2. Germline-derived CDR1 and CDR2 are SGHRS and YFSETQ. The CDR3 is 15 residues long.

The rearrangement joins TRBV30 to TRBJ1-1, with D uncertain. CDR1 is GTSNPN and CDR2 is SVGIG in the germline V gene (reference sequence). The CDR3 has 13 amino acids. V shed 0 bases and J shed 2 bases, with 7 bases lying between them. CDR3 loop: CAWSVDANTEAFF. CDR3 coding DNA: TGTGCCTGGAGTGTAGACGCTAACACTGAAGCTTTCTTT. Looking up the rest from reference TRBV30 and TRBJ1-1 gives the full variable domain: SQTIHQWPATLVQPVGSPLSLECTVEGTSNPNLYWYRQAAGRGLQLLFYSVGIGQISSEVPQNLSASRPQDRQFILSSKKLLLSDSGFYLCAWSVDANTEAFFGQGTRLTVV.

The J gene is TRBJ1-6, the V gene TRBV4-3; no reliable D call. Germline V gene lookup returns CDR1 LGHNA and CDR2 YSLEER. The CDR3 runs to 15 residues. Between the trimmed V and J ends, which lost 0 bases and 8 bases, there was a span of 11 bases. The CDR3 loop reads CASSQEKLDDSPLHF. CDR3 nucleotides: TGCGCCAGCAGCCAAGAGAAACTGGACGATTCACCCCTCCACTTT.

This clone was counted a few times. V is TRBV14 and J is TRBJ1-6; D possibly corresponds to TRBD1 (6 bases). Germline V lookup: CDR1 SGHDN, CDR2 FVKESK. V gave up 2 bases and J gave up 6 bases, with 8 bases separating them. The CDR3 extends over 14 amino acids. Written as DNA, the CDR3 is TGTGCCAGCAGCCAAAGCAGGGGTAATTCACCCCTCCACTTT. This sequence encodes CASSQSRGNSPLHF.

The rearrangement uses TRBV11-2 and TRBJ2-3; D gene uncertain. Germline loops: CDR1 SGHAT, CDR2 FQNNGV. V lost 2 bases and J 3 bases, leaving 3 bases between the germline ends. CDR3 length: 12 amino acids. This chain's CDR3 is CASSLTTDTQYF. DNA of the CDR3: TGTGCCAGCAGCTTAACGACAGATACGCAGTATTTT.

This clone was seen a handful of times. V and J are TRBV19 and TRBJ2-7, with 10 bases aligning to TRBD1. The CDR3 sequence is 15 residues long. V shed 4 bases, J shed 6 bases, and the junction held 9 bases outside the gene matches. The V gene's germline CDR1 is LNHDA and CDR2 SQIVND (reference sequence). This CDR3 reads CASSRWTGTGAEQYF. CDR3 coding DNA: TGTGCCAGTAGTAGGTGGACCGGGACAGGGGCCGAGCAGTACTTC. Using reference TRBV19 and TRBJ2-7 for the parts outside the CDR3, the full variable domain is DGGITQSPKYLFRKEGQNVTLSCEQNLNHDAMYWYRQDPGQGLRLIYYSQIVNDFQKGDIAEGYSVSREKKESFPLTVTSAQKNPTAFYLCASSRWTGTGAEQYFGPGTRLTVT.

The CDR3 DNA reads TGTGCCAGCAGCTTAGATGCAGGATCTTACGAGCAGTACTTC. This gives the protein CASSLDAGSYEQYF. This chain joins TRBV11-3 and TRBJ2-7; D gene ambiguous. Germline V lookup: CDR1 SGHNT, CDR2 YENEEA. There are 14 residues in the CDR3. The ends were cut back, 0 bases at V and 4 bases at J, with 10 bases in the middle.

The CDR3 protein is CSVLGLEETQYF. CDR3 coding DNA: TGCAGCGTCCTCGGACTGGAAGAGACCCAGTACTTC. The chain is built from TRBV29-1 and TRBJ2-5, with D maybe TRBD2 (5 bases). The CDR3 runs to 12 residues. With 6 bases removed from V and 3 bases from J, the gap between germline ends came to 11 bases. CDR1 is SQVTM and CDR2 is ANQGSEA in the germline V gene.

In this sample, this clone turned up a few times. The chain employs TRBV29-1 and TRBJ1-2, with a possible D match to TRBD1 (6 bases). The V gene's germline CDR1 is SQVTM and CDR2 ANQGSEA. The length of the CDR3 is 13 residues. Trimming stripped 4 bases from V and 1 base from J, with 10 bases between. CDR3 DNA sequence: TGCAGCGTTGCAAGGACAGATAACTATGGCTACACCTTC. Amino acid sequence: CSVARTDNYGYTF.

The rearrangement links TRBV5-6 to TRBJ2-2; a possible D gene is TRBD2 (6 bases). The CDR3 extends over 19 amino acids. V lost 4 bases and J 5 bases, leaving 27 bases between the germline ends. In germline, CDR1 is SGHDT, CDR2 YYEEEE. In nucleotides, the CDR3 is TGTGCCAGCAGCGACACGTTGGTTGGCGGGGAAGTACGTACCGGGGAGCTGTTTTTT. This translates into CASSDTLVGGEVRTGELFF. The full variable domain, with the rest looked up from reference TRBV5-6 and TRBJ2-2, is DAGVTQSPTHLIKTRGQQVTLRCSPKSGHDTVSWYQQALGQGPQFIFQYYEEEERQRGNFPDRFSGHQFPNYSSELNVNALLLGDSALYLCASSDTLVGGEVRTGELFFGEGSRLTVL.

The chain carries TRBV29-1 and TRBJ2-7; tentative D call: TRBD1 (5 bases). The CDR3 is made up of 13 amino acids. Germline V lookup: CDR1 SQVTM, CDR2 ANQGSEA. V lost 3 bases and J lost 0, with 9 bases in between. This CDR3 is CSVDIDSSYEQYF. The CDR3 nucleotides read TGCAGCGTTGACATAGACAGCTCCTACGAGCAGTACTTC.

This clone was detected a few times. The rearrangement links TRBV30 to TRBJ1-4; the match to TRBD1 covers 9 bases. The CDR3 has 14 amino acids. With V trimmed by 2 bases and J by 5 bases, 3 bases remained unmatched. Germline V gives CDR1 GTSNPN, CDR2 SVGIG (reference sequence). Written as DNA, the CDR3 is TGTGCCTGGAGTTCCGGGACAGGGAATGAAAAACTGTTTTTT. It translates to CAWSSGTGNEKLFF.

The chain links TRBV4-3 to TRBJ2-7, with D perhaps given as TRBD1 or TRBD2 (6 bases each). Trimming removed 0 bases at V and 2 bases at J, with 14 bases between. The CDR3 sequence is 16 residues long. Germline V gives CDR1 LGHNA, CDR2 YSLEER. DNA of the CDR3: TGCGCCAGCAGCCAAGATCTTTGGGGGGCGGCCTACGAGCAGTACTTC. It codes for CASSQDLWGAAYEQYF.

By its share, this clone is medium-sized (0.01 to 0.1%). The genes are TRBV6-4 and TRBJ2-3; 7 bases line up with TRBD2. V lost 2 bases, J lost 1 base, and 0 bases stayed unmatched. The CDR3 consists of 14 residues. Germline assignment: CDR1 MRHNA and CDR2 SNTAGT. In DNA, the CDR3 is TGTGCCAGCAGTGACGCGGGGGGCACAGATACGCAGTATTTT. Its protein product is CASSDAGGTDTQYF.

This clone was detected only a few times. The V call is TRBV5-1, the J call TRBJ2-1, with 7 bases that match TRBD2. CDR3 length: 14 residues. The V gene's germline CDR1 is SGHRS and CDR2 YFSETQ. J was trimmed by 7 bases and V by 0 bases; bases with no gene match: 4. CDR3 loop: CASSLASGVNEQFF. The CDR3 region has the DNA TGCGCCAGCAGCTTGGCCAGCGGGGTGAATGAGCAGTTCTTC.

This rearrangement joins TRBV29-1 to TRBJ2-7; the D call may be TRBD1 or TRBD2 (6 bases each). This CDR3 comprises 15 residues. Germline assignment: CDR1 SQVTM and CDR2 ANQGSEA. V was pared by 4 bases and J by 7 bases, with 23 bases between. The CDR3 region is CSVGGGTFSSREQYF. The CDR3, as DNA: TGCAGCGTTGGAGGCGGGACATTCTCCTCCAGGGAGCAGTACTTC.

The chain recombines TRBV7-6 with TRBJ2-5, with D maybe TRBD1 (5 bases). The ends were cut back, 2 bases at V and 1 base at J, with 8 bases in the middle. The CDR3 is made up of 14 amino acids. Germline CDR1 is SGHVS and CDR2 is FNYEAQ. The CDR3 bases are TGTGCCAGCAGCTTAACGACAGCCCAAGAGACCCAGTACTTC. It translates to CASSLTTAQETQYF.

The chain joins TRBV14 to TRBJ2-7; D is perhaps TRBD1 (6 bases). V was clipped by 0 bases and J by 5 bases, with 8 bases between them. This CDR3 is built from 13 residues. The germline CDR1 and CDR2 sequences are SGHDN and FVKESK. CDR3 coding DNA: TGTGCCAGCAGCCAAGATTGGGGGCACGAGCAGTACTTC. This sequence encodes CASSQDWGHEQYF.

The sample holds a few counts of this clone. The chain joins TRBV19 to TRBJ1-1, with D possibly TRBD1 on 6 matching bases. This CDR3 comprises 14 residues. Per germline, CDR1 LNHDA and CDR2 SQIVND (reference sequence). Trimming took 3 bases from V and 1 from J, leaving 9 bases between them. The CDR3 protein is CASSINRANTEAFF. CDR3 bases: TGTGCCAGTAGTATTAACAGGGCGAACACTGAAGCTTTCTTT.

The chain is built from TRBV27 and TRBJ2-2; the D gene is possibly TRBD2 (6 bases). The CDR3 totals 15 residues. With 3 bases removed from V and 3 bases from J, the gap between germline ends came to 11 bases. Per the germline V gene, CDR1 is MNHEY and CDR2 is SMNVEV (reference sequence). The CDR3 bases are TGTGCCAGCAGTTTCGGAGGGGCGGACACCGGGGAGCTGTTTTTT. The encoded protein is CASSFGGADTGELFF.

This clone occurred a few times. The chain links TRBV25-1 to TRBJ1-2; 8 nucleotides agree with TRBD1. Per the germline V gene, CDR1 is MGHDK and CDR2 is SYGVNS. The CDR3 consists of 13 residues. With V trimmed by 2 bases and J by 8 bases, 4 bases remained unmatched. CDR3 in amino acids: CASSEMTGAGYTF. In nucleotides, the CDR3 is TGTGCCAGCAGTGAAATGACAGGGGCCGGCTACACCTTC.